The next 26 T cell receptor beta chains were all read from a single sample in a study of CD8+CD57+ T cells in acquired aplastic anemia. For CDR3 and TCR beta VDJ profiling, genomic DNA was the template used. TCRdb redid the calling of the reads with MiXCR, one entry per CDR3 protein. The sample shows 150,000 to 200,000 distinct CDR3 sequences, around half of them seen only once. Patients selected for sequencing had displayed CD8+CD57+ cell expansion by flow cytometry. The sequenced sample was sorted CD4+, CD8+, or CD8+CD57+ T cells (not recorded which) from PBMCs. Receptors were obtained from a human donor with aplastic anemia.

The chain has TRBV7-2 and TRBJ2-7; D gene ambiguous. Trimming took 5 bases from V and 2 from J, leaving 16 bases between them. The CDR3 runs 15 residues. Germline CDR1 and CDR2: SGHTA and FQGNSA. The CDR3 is CASSQGSPLPYEQYF. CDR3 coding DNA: TGTGCCAGCAGCCAAGGCAGCCCCCTACCCTACGAGCAGTACTTC.

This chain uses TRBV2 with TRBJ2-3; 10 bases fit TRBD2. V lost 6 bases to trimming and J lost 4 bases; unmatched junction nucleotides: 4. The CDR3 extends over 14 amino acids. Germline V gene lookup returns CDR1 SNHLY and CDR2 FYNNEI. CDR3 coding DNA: TGTGCCAGCAGGCTAGCGGGGGCTTCAGATACGCAGTATTTT. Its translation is CASRLAGASDTQYF.

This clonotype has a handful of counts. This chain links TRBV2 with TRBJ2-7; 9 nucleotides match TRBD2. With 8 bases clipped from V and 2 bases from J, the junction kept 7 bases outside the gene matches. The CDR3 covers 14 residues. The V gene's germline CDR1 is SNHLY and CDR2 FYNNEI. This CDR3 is CASRPAGGTYEQYF. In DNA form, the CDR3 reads TGTGCCAGCCGCCCAGCGGGGGGCACCTACGAGCAGTACTTC.

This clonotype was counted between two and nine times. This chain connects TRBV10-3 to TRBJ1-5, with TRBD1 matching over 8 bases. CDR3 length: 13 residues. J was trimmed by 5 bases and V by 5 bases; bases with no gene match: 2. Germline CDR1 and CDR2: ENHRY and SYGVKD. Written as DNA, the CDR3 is TGTGCCATCAGTTTGACAGGGGATCAGCCCCAGCATTTT. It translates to CAISLTGDQPQHF.

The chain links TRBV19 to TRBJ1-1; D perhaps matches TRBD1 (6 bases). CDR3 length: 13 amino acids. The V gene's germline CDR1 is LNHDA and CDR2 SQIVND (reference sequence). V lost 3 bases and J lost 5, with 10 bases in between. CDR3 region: CASSIVGGTEAFF. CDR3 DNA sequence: TGTGCCAGTAGTATTGTAGGGGGTACTGAAGCTTTCTTT.

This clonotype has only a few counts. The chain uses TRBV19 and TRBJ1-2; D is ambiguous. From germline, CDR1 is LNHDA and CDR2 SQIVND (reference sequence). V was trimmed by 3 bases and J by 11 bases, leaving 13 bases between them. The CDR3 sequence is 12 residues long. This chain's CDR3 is CASSMVSGRYTF. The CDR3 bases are TGTGCCAGTAGTATGGTGTCGGGAAGGTACACCTTC.

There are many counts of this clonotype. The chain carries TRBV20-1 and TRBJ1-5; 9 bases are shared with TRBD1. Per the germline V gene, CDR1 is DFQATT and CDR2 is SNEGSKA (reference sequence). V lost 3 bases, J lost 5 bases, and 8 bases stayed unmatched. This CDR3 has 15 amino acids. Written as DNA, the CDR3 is TGCAGTGCTAGTTACGGACAGGGGCCCTATCAGCCCCAGCATTTT. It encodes CSASYGQGPYQPQHF.

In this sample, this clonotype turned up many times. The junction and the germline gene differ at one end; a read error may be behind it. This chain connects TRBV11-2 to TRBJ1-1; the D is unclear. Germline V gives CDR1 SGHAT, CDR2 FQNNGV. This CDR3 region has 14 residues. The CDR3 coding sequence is TGTGCCAGCAGCTTAGAGTTTCAGCCCCTTGAAGCCTTCTTT. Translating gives CASSLEFQPLEAFF.

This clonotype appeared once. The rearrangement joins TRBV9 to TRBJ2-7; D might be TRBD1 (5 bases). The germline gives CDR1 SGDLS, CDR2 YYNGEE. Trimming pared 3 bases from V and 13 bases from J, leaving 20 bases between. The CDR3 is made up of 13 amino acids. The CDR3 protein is CASSAPGGAGFYF. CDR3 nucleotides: TGTGCCAGCAGCGCCCCCGGTGGGGCAGGGTTTTACTTC.

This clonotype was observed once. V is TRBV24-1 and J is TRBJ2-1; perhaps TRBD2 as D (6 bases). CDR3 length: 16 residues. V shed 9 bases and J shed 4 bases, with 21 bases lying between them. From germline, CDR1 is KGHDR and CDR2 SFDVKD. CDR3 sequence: CATGVPATGRYNEQFF. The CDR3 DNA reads TGTGCCACCGGTGTTCCCGCGACTGGGAGGTACAATGAGCAGTTCTTC.

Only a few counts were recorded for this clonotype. The CDR3 region is CASSYTGPNTEAFF. CDR3 nucleotides: TGTGCCAGCAGTTACACGGGCCCAAACACTGAAGCTTTCTTT. V and J are TRBV6-5 and TRBJ1-1; D unclear. This CDR3 has 14 amino acids. CDR1 and CDR2 from the germline V gene are MNHEY and SVGAGI. The V end lost 2 bases, the J end lost 2 bases, and 9 bases lay between the germline ends.

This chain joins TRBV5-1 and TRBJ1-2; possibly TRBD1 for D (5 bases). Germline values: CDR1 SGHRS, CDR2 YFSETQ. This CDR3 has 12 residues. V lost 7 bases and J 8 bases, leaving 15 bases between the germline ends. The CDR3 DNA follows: TGCGCCAGCCAGGGAACCTTGAGAGGCTACACCTTC. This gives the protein CASQGTLRGYTF.

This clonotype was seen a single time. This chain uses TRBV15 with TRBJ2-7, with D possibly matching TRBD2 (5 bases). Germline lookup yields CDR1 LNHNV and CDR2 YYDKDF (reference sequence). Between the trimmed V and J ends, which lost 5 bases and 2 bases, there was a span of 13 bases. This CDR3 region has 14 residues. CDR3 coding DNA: TGTGCCACCAGCGTGCGGGCGGGTACCTACGAGCAGTACTTC. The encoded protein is CATSVRAGTYEQYF.

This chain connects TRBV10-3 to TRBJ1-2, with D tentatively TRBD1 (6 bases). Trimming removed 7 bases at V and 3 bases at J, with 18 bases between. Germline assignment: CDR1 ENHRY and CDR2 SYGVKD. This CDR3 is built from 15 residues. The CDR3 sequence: CAIKPGMGGYYGYTF. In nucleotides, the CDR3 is TGTGCCATCAAGCCAGGGATGGGGGGCTACTATGGCTACACCTTC.

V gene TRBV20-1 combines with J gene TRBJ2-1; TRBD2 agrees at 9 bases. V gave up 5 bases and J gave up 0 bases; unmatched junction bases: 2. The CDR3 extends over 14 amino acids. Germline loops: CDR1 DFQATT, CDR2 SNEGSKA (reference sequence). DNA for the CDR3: TGCAGTGCTTTTAGCGGGAGCTCCTACAATGAGCAGTTCTTC. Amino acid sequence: CSAFSGSSYNEQFF.

The CDR3 DNA is TGTGCCAGCAGCTTACAGCCGGGACTAGCGGGAGGTAGAGCCGGGGAGCTGTTTTTT. It is translated as CASSLQPGLAGGRAGELFF. The chain is built from TRBV11-2 and TRBJ2-2; 15 bases agree with TRBD2. The CDR3 sequence is 19 residues long. The J segment lost 6 bases and the V segment lost 2 bases, leaving 10 bases of the junction unmatched. In germline, CDR1 is SGHAT, CDR2 FQNNGV.

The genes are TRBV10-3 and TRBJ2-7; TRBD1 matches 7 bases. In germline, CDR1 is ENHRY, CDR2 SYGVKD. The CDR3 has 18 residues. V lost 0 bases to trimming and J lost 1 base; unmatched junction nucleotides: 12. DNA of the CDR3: TGTGCCATCAGTGAGTCGACCCGGGACAGCCAGGGGTCCTACGAGCAGTACTTC. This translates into CAISESTRDSQGSYEQYF.

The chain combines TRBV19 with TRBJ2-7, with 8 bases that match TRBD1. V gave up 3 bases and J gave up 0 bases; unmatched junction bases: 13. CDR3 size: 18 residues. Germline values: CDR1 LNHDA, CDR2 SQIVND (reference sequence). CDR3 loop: CASSIGSGGPTTSYEQYF. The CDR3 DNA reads TGTGCCAGTAGTATCGGGTCAGGGGGCCCTACTACCTCCTACGAGCAGTACTTC. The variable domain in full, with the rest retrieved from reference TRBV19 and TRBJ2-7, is DGGITQSPKYLFRKEGQNVTLSCEQNLNHDAMYWYRQDPGQGLRLIYYSQIVNDFQKGDIAEGYSVSREKKESFPLTVTSAQKNPTAFYLCASSIGSGGPTTSYEQYFGPGTRLTVT.

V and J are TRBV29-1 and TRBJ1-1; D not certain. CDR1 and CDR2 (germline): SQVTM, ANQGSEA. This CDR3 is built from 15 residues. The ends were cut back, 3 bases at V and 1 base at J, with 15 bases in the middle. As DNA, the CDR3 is TGCAGCGTTGATCAGTCAATCTCACCGAACACTGAAGCTTTCTTT. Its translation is CSVDQSISPNTEAFF.

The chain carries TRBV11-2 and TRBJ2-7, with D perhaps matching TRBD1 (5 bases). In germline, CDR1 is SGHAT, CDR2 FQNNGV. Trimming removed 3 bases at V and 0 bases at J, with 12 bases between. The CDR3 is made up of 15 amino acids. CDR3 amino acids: CASSFGASLSYEQYF. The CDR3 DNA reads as TGTGCCAGCAGCTTTGGGGCAAGCCTCTCCTACGAGCAGTACTTC.

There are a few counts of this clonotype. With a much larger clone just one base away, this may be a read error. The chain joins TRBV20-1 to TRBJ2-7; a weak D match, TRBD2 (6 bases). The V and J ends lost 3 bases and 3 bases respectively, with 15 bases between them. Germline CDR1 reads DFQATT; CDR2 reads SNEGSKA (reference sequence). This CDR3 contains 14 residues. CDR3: CSARGGTGGYEQYF. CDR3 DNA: TGCAGTGCTAGGGGCGGGACTGGAGGCTACGAGCAGTACTTC.

The DNA of the CDR3 is TGTGCCAGCAGCTTATCTAATGGCGGGGGGATCTCCTACAATGAGCAGTTCTTC. This sequence encodes CASSLSNGGGISYNEQFF. The gene calls are TRBV11-3 and TRBJ2-1; 8 nucleotides match TRBD2. Germline CDR1 SGHNT, CDR2 YENEEA. J lost 0 bases, V lost 2 bases, and 9 bases had no gene match. CDR3 length: 18 amino acids.

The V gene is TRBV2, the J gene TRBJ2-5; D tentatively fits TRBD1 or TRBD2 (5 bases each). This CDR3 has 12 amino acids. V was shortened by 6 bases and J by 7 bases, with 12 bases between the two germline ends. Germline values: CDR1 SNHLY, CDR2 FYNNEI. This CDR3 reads CASRGEIRTQYF. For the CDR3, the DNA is TGTGCCAGCAGGGGGGAGATAAGGACCCAGTACTTC.

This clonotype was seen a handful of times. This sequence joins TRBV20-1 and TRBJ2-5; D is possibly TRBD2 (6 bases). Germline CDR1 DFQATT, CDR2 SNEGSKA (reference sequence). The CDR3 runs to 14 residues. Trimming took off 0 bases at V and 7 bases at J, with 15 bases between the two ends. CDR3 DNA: TGCAGTGCTAGAGATGGCCGGGAGTCTGGGACCCAGTACTTC. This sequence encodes CSARDGRESGTQYF.

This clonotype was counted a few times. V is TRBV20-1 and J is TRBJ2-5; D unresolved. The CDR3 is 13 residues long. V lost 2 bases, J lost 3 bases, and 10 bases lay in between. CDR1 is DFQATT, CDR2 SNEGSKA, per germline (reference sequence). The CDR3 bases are TGCAGTGCTAGAAACAGTGCCAAAGAGACCCAGTACTTC. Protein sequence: CSARNSAKETQYF.

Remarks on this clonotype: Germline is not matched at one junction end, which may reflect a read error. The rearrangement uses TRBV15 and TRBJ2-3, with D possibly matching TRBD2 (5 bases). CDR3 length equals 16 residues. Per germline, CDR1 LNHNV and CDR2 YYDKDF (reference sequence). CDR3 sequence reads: CATSSAIYASTDTQCF. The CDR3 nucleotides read TGTGCCACCAGCAGTGCGATCTACGCTAGCACAGATACGCAGTGTTTT.